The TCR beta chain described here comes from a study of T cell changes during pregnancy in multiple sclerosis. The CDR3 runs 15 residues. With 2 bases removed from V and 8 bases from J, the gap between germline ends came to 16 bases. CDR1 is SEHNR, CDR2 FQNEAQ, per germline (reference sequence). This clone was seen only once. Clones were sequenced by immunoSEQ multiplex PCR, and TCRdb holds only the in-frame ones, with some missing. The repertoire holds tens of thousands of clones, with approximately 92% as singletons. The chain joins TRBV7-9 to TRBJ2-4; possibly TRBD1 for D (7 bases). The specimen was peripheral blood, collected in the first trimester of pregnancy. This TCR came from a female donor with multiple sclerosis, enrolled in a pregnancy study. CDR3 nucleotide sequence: TGTGCCAGCAGCTTATCTGGAGGGGGCGCGTACATTCAGTACTTC. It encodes CASSLSGGGAYIQYF.